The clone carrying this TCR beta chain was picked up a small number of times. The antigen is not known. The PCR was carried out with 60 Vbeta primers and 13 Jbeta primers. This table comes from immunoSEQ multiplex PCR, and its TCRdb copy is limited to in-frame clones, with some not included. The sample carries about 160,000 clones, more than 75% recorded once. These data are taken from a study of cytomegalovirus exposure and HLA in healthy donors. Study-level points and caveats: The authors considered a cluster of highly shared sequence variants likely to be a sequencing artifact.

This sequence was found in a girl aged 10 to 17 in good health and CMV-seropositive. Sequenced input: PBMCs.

The CDR3 sequence: CASSPDTGGGSHGYTF. In nucleotides, the CDR3 is TGTGCCAGCTCACCCGATACAGGGGGCGGCAGCCATGGCTACACCTTC. The rearrangement uses TRBV18 and TRBJ1-2, with 9 bases lining up with TRBD1. The germline gives CDR1 KGHSH, CDR2 LQKENI. The CDR3 is 16 residues long. J gave up 6 bases and V 3 bases, and 11 bases lay outside the gene matches.